These T cell receptor beta chains were read from a single sample in a study of spatial heterogeneity in lung cancer. In TCRdb, the 5' RACE reads were re-called with MiXCR into one record per CDR3 protein. Counted here are 17,000 or so distinct CDR3 sequences, roughly 6.2% occurring once; the ten biggest clones make up under 7%. The starting material was lung tumor tissue, obtained at surgery. These receptors all stem from a male donor with early-stage non-small cell lung cancer. The CDR3 runs from the conserved cysteine through the conserved F or W. The D gene is left open where the match is weak. Part of the rows lack a size; the others show once, few, many or a class for expanded clones.

TRBJ1-1	TRBV7-2	many	-	TGTGCCAGCAGCACCAGGGATTGGTTTTCAGCTTTCTTT	CASSTRDWFSAFF
TRBJ2-1	TRBV20-1	-	-	TGCAGTGCCCCCGCACGGCTAGCCGCCGCGGGTGAGCAGTTCTTC	CSAPARLAAAGEQFF
TRBJ1-6	TRBV20-1	many	-	TGCAGTGCTAGAGATGGGGGACAAAGAGTGAATTCACCCCTCCACTTT	CSARDGGQRVNSPLHF
TRBJ2-3	TRBV20-1	-	TRBD2	TGCAGTGCTAGGGGGGCTAGCGGGAGCCGCACAGATACGCAGTATTTT	CSARGASGSRTDTQYF
TRBJ1-4	TRBV9	many	TRBD1	TGTGCCAGCAGCGCTGACAGGGGGCGCGCGGGCGAAAAACTGTTTTTT	CASSADRGRAGEKLFF
TRBJ2-3	TRBV6-4	-	TRBD2	TGTGCCAGCAGTGACTCGAGCGGGGGGGCCACAGATACGCAGTATTTT	CASSDSSGGATDTQYF
TRBJ2-5	TRBV5-4	many	TRBD2	TGTGCCAGCAGCCAACCTACTAGCGGGAGTCAAGAGACCCAGTACTTC	CASSQPTSGSQETQYF
TRBJ2-5	TRBV15	few	-	TGTGCCACCAGCGGACAGATCCAAGAGACCCAGTACTTC	CATSGQIQETQYF
TRBJ2-2	TRBV24-1	many	-	TGTGCCACCAGTGATTTGAGCGACACCGGGGAGCTGTTTTTT	CATSDLSDTGELFF
TRBJ2-3	TRBV18	many	-	TGTGCCAGCTCACCACAGGGGCACTTCACAGATACGCAGTATTTT	CASSPQGHFTDTQYF
TRBJ2-5	TRBV28	many	-	TGTGCCAGCAGTTCCCCTCAGGGGTCGGGAGTAGAGACCCAGTACTTC	CASSSPQGSGVETQYF
TRBJ2-7	TRBV12-3/TRBV12-4	many	TRBD2	TGTGCCAGCAGTTTAGCGCTGGCTAGCGGGCCCTCCTACGAGCAGTACTTC	CASSLALASGPSYEQYF
TRBJ2-6	TRBV4-3	medium-sized	-	TGCGCCAGCAGCCAAGACCCTCACTCTGGGGCCAACGTCCTGACTTTC	CASSQDPHSGANVLTF
TRBJ2-7	TRBV11-2	-	TRBD1	TGTGCCAGCAGCAACCGGGACAGGGATATGTCATGGGACTTC	CASSNRDRDMSWDF
TRBJ2-6	TRBV6-5	-	-	TGTGCCAGCAGTCCCCTCGGGGGAGGGGCCAACGTCCTGACTTTC	CASSPLGGGANVLTF
TRBJ2-7	TRBV7-2	few	-	TGTGCCAGCAGCACCGATTTACCCTACGAGCAGTACTTC	CASSTDLPYEQYF
TRBJ1-2	TRBV7-8	many	TRBD1	TGTGCCAGCAGCTTAGGGACAGGGTGGTACGGCTACACCTTC	CASSLGTGWYGYTF
TRBJ2-3	TRBV7-6	many	-	TGTGCCAGCAGCTTCGGACTTAGCACAGATACGCAGTATTTT	CASSFGLSTDTQYF
TRBJ1-1	TRBV12-3/TRBV12-4	many	-	TGTGCCAGCAGTTTCGGAAGGGTAAGAAGTAACACTGAAGCTTTCTTT	CASSFGRVRSNTEAFF
TRBJ2-1	TRBV5-5	many	TRBD2	TGTGCCAGCAGCCCGGAGCGGGGGGACTACAATGAGCAGTTCTTC	CASSPERGDYNEQFF
TRBJ1-5	TRBV16	many	TRBD1	TGTGCCAGCAGCCCCCAGAGACAGGGAGTGGGTCAGCCCCAGCATTTT	CASSPQRQGVGQPQHF
TRBJ2-7	TRBV20-1	-	TRBD2	TGCAGTGCTAGAGATGGACTAGCGTTAGGGTACGAGCAGTACTTC	CSARDGLALGYEQYF
TRBJ1-1	TRBV20-1	-	TRBD1	TGCAGTGCTAGTTCGGGACAGGGGAACACTGAAGCTTTCTTT	CSASSGQGNTEAFF
TRBJ2-7	TRBV5-1	medium-sized	-	TGCGCCAGCAGCTTGGAGTACCCCGAGTCGGAGCAGTACTTC	CASSLEYPESEQYF
TRBJ2-3	TRBV29-1	-	TRBD1	TGCAGTGGTTGGACAGGGGGAGCAGATACGCAGTATTTT	CSGWTGGADTQYF
TRBJ2-1	TRBV7-2	medium-sized	-	TGTGCCAGCAGCAAAGGTGGACAGATGAATGAGCAGTTCTTC	CASSKGGQMNEQFF
TRBJ2-4	TRBV29-1	many	TRBD1	TGCAGCGTTACAGGGGGAATAGCCAAAAACATTCAGTACTTC	CSVTGGIAKNIQYF
TRBJ2-3	TRBV2	many	-	TGTGCCAGCGCGGGCCCTTTCACAGATACGCAGTATTTT	CASAGPFTDTQYF
TRBJ1-5	TRBV20-1	many	-	TGCAGTGCTAGCTCCGGGGCGAGGTATCAGCCCCAGCATTTT	CSASSGARYQPQHF